This T cell receptor (beta chain) originates from a study of radiation and T cells in renal cell carcinoma. With respect to this clone: Its antigen is not identified.

Regarding the study as a whole: Without pretreatment biopsies, baseline tumor clonotype presence was undetermined.

The method was immunoSEQ multiplex PCR; TCRdb's version includes in-frame clones alone and lacks a portion of them. The sample has around 180,000 clones, 88% seen once. Time point: blood 4 weeks post-SBRT, at nephrectomy. The sample's treatment: 15 Gy SBRT to primary tumor, nephrectomy 4 weeks later. Nephrectomy followed 15 Gy stereotactic body radiation by 4 weeks. Serial blood draws occurred at baseline and 2 and 4 weeks post-SBRT. V trimming: 4 bases; J trimming: 1 base; junction bases outside the gene matches: 6. CDR3 length equals 15 residues. CDR1 MNHEY and CDR2 SMNVEV come from the germline V gene (reference sequence).

The V and J genes are TRBV27 and TRBJ1-2, with TRBD1 matching over 7 bases. The specimen was blood, collected from a patient whose treatment included radiotherapy and nephrectomy. The TCR sequence derives from a woman in her forties or fifties with renal cell carcinoma. The CDR3 here is CASSSTGPINYGYTF. DNA for the CDR3: TGTGCCAGCAGTTCGACAGGGCCGATTAACTATGGCTACACCTTC.